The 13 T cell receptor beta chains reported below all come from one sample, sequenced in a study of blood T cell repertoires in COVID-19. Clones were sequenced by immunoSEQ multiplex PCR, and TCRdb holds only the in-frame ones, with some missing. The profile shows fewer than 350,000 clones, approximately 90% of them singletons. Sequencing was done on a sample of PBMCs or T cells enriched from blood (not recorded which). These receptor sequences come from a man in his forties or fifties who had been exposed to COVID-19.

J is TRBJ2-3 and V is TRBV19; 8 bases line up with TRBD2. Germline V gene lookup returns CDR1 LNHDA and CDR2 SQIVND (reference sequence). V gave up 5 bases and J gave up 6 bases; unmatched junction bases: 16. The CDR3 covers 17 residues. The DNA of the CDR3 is TGTGCCAGTAGTGCGATCAGCGGGAGATCGTTGTCGGATACGCAGTATTTT. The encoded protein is CASSAISGRSLSDTQYF.

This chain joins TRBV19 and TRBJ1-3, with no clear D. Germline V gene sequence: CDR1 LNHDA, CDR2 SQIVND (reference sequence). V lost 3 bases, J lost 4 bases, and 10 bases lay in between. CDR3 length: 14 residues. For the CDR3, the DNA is TGTGCCAGTAGTATTAATGGCAGAGGAAACACCATATATTTT. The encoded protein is CASSINGRGNTIYF.

The CDR3 sequence: CASSQGSRGNGYTF. In DNA form, the CDR3 reads TGTGCCAGCAGCCAGGGCAGCAGGGGCAATGGCTACACCTTC. The V and J genes are TRBV7-9 and TRBJ1-2; perhaps TRBD1 as D (6 bases). The V end lost 5 bases, the J end lost 6 bases, and 16 bases lay between the germline ends. This CDR3 has 14 amino acids. CDR1 is SEHNR, CDR2 FQNEAQ, per germline (reference sequence).

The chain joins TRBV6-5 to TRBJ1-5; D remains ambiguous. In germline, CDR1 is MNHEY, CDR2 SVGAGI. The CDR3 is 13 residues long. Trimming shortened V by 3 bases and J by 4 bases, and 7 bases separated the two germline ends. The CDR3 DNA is TGTGCCAGCAGTTATGAGGTAAATCAGCCCCAGCATTTT. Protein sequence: CASSYEVNQPQHF.

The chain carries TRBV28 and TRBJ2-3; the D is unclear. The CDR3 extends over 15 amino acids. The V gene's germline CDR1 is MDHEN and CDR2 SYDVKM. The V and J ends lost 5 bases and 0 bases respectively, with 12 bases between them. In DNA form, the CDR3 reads TGTGCCAGCAGTAAATTAGCTTCTAGCACAGATACGCAGTATTTT. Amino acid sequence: CASSKLASSTDTQYF.

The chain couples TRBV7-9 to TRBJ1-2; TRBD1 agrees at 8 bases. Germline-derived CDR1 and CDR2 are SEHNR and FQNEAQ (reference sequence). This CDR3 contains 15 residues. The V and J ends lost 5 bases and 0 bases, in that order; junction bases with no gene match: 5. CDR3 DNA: TGTGCCAGCAGCCTAGGGACAGGAGCTAACTATGGCTACACCTTC. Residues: CASSLGTGANYGYTF.

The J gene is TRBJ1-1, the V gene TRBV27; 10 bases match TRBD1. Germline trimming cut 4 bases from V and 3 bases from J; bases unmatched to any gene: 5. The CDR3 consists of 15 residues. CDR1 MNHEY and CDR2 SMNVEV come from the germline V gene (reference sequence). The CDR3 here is CASSSPGQGHTEAFF. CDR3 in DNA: TGTGCCAGCAGTTCACCGGGACAGGGGCACACTGAAGCTTTCTTT.

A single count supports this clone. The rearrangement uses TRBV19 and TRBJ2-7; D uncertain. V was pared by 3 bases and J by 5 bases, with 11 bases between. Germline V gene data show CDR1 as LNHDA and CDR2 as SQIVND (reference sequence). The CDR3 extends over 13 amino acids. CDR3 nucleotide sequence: TGTGCCAGTAGTATTGGGTTAACTAACGAGCAGTACTTC. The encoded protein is CASSIGLTNEQYF.

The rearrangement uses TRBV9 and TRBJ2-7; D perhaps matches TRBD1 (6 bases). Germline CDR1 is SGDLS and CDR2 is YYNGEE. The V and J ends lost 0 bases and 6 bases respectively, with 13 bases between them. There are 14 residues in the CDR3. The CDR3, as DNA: TGTGCCAGCAGCGTAGGTGGGGACATAGTCGAGCAGTACTTC. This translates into CASSVGGDIVEQYF.

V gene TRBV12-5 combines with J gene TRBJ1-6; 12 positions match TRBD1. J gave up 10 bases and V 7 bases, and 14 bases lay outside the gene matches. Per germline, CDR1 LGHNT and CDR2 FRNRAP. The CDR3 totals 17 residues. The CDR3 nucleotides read TGTGCTAGTGTTCACTATCCGGGACAGGGGGCTGGGTCACCCCTCCACTTT. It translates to CASVHYPGQGAGSPLHF.

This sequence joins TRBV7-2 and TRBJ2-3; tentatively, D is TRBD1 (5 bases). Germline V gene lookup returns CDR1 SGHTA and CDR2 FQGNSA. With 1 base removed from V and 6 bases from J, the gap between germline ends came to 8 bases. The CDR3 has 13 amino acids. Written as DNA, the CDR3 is TGTGCCAGCAGCTTAGGAAGACAGGATACGCAGTATTTT. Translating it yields CASSLGRQDTQYF.

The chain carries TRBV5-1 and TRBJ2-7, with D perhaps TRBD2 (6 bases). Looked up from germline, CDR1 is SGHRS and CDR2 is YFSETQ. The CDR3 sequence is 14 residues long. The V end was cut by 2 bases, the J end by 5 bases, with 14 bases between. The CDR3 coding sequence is TGCGCCAGCAGCTTACTAGCCGGGCGGGACGAGCAGTACTTC. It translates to CASSLLAGRDEQYF.

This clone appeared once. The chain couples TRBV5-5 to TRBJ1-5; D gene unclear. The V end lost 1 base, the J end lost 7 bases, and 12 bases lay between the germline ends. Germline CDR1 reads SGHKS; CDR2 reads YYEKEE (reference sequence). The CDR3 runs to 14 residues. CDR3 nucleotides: TGTGCCAGCAGCTTGTCGGCGGGTGGACAGCCCCAGCATTTT. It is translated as CASSLSAGGQPQHF. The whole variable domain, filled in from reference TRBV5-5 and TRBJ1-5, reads DAGVTQSPTHLIKTRGQQVTLRCSPISGHKSVSWYQQVLGQGPQFIFQYYEKEERGRGNFPDRFSARQFPNYSSELNVNALLLGDSALYLCASSLSAGGQPQHFGDGTRLSIL.